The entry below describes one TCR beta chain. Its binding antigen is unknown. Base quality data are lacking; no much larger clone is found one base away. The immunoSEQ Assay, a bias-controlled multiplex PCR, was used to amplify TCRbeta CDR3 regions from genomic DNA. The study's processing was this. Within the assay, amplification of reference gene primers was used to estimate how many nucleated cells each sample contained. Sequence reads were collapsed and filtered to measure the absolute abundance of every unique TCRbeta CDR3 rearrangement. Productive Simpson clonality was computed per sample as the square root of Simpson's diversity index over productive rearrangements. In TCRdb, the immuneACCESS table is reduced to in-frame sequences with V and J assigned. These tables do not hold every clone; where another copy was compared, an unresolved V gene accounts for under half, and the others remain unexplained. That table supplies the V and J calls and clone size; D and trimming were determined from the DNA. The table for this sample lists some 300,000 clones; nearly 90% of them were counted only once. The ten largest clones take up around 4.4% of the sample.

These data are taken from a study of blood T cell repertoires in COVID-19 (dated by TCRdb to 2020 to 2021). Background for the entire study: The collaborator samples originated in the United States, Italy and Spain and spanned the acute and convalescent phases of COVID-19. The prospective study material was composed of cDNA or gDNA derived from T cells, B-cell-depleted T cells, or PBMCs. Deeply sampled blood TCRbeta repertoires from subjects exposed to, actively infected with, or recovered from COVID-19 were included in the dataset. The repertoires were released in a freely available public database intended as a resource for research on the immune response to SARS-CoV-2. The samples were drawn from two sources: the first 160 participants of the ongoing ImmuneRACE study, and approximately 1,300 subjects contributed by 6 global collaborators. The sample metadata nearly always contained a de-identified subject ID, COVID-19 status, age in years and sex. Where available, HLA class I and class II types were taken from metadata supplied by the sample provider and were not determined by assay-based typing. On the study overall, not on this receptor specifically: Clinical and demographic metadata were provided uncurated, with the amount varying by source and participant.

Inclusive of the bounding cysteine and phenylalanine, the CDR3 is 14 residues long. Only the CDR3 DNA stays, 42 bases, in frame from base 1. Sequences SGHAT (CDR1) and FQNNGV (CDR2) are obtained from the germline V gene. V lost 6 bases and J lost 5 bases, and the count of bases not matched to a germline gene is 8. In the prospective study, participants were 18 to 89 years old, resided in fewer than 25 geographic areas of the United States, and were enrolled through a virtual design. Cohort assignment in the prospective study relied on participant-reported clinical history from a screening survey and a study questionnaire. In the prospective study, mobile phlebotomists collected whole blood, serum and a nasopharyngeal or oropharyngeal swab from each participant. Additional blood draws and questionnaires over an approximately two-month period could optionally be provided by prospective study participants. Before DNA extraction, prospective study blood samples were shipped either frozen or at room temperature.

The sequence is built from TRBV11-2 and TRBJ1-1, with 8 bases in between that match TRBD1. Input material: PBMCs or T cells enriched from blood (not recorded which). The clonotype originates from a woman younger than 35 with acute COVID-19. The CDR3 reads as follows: CASSTIRGRTEAFF. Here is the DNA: TGTGCCAGCAGTACTATCAGGGGGCGGACTGAAGCTTTCTTT.